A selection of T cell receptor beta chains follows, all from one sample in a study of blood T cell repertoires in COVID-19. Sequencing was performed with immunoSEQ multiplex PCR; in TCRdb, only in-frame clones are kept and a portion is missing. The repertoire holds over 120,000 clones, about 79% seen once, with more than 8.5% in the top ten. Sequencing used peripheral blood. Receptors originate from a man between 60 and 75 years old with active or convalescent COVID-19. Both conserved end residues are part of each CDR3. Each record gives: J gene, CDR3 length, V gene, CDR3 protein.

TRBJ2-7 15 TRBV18 CASSPSPPKPYEQYF
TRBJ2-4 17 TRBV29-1 CSAARTGTSGAKNIQYF
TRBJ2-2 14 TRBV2 CASSTNGVTGELFF
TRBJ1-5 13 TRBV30 CAWSVRAGQPQHF
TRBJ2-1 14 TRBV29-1 CSVPGRGLDNEQFF
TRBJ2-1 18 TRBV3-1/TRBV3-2 CASSQILAGGSSYNEQFF
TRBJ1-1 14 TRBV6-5 CASTPSGGRTEAFF
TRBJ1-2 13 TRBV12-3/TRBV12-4 CASSLDRIYGYTF
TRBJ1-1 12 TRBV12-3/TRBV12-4 CASSTSTGKAFF
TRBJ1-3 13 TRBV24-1 CATSMAGGNTIYF
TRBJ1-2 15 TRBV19 CASSTRTGDNYGYTF
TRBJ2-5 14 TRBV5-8 CASRRQFREETQYF
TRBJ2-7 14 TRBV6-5 CASSPTGLENEQYF
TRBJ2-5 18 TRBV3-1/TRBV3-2 CASTTSQLAGATQETQYF
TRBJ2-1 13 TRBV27 CASSSSGSYEQFF
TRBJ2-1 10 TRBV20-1 CSATLNEQFF
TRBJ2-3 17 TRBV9 CASSVEGGLGGRDTQYF
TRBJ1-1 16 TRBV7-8 CASSLYRQGWDTEAFF
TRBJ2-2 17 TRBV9 CASSVTTSGRANGELFF
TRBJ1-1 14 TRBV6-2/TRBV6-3 CASSYTRDRVRAFF
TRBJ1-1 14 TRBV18 CASSPGQGVSEAFF
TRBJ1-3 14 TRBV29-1 CSVAPTGSGNTIYF
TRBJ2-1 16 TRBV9 CASSVGLAGSYNEQFF